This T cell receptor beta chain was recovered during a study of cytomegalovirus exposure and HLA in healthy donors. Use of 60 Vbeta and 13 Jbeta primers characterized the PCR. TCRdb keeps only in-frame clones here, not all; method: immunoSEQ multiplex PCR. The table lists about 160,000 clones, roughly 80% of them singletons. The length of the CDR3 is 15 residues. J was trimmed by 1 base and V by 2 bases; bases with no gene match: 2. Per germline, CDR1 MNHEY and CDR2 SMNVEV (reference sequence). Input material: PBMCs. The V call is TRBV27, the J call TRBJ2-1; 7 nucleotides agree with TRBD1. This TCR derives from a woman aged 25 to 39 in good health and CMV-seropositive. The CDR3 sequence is CASSLEGQSYNEQFF. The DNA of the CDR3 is TGTGCCAGCAGTTTAGAGGGACAGTCCTACAATGAGCAGTTCTTC.